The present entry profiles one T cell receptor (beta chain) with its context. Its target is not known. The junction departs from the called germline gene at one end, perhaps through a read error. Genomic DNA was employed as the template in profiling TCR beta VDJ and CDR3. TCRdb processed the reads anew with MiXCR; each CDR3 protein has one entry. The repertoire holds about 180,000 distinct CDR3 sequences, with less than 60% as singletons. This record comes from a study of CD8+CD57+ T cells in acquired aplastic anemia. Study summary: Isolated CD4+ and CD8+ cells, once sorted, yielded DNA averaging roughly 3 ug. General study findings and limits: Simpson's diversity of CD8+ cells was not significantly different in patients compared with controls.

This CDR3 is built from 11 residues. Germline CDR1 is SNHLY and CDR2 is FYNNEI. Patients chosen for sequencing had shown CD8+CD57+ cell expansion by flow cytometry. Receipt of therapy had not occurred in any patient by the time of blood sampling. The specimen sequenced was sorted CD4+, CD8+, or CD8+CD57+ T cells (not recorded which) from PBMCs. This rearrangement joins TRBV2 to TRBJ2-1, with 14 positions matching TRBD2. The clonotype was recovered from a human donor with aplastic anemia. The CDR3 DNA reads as TGTGCCAGCAGTGTAGGGACTAGCGGGGGATTC. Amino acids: CASSVGTSGGF.